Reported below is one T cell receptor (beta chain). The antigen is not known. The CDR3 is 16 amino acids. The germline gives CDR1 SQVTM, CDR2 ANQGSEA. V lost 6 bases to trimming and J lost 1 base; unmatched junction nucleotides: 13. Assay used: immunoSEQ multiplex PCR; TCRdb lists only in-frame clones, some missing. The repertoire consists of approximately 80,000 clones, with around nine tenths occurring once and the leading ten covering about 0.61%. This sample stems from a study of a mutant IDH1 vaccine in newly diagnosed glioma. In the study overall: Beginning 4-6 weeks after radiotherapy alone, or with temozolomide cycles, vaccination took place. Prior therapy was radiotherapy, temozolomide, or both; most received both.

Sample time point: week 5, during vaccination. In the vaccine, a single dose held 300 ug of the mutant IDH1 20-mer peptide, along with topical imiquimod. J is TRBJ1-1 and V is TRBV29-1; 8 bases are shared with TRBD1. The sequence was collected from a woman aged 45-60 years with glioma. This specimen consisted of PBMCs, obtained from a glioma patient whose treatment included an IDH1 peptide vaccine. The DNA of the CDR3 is TGCAGCGTCCAACGACAGACAGGGGCGAGGAACACTGAAGCTTTCTTT. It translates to CSVQRQTGARNTEAFF.